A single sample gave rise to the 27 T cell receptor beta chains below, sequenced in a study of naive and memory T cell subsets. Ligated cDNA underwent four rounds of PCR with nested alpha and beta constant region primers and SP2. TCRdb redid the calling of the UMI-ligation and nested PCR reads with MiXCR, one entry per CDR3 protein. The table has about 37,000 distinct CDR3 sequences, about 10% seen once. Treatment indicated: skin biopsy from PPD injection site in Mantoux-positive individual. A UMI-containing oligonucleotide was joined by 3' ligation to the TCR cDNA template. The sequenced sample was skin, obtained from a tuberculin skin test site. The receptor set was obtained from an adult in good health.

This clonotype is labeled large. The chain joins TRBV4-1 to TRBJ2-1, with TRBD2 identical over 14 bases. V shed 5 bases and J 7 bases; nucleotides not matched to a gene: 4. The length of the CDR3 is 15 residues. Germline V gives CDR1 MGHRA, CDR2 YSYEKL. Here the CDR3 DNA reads TGCGCCAGCAGCTGGAGGACTAGCGGGAGGAATGAGCAGTTCTTC. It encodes CASSWRTSGRNEQFF.

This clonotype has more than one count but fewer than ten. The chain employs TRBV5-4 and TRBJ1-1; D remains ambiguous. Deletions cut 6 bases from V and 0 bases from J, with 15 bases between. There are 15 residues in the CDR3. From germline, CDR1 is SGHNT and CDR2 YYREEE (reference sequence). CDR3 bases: TGTGCCAGCACCCCAGGTGAGGGCATGAACACTGAAGCTTTCTTT. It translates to CASTPGEGMNTEAFF.

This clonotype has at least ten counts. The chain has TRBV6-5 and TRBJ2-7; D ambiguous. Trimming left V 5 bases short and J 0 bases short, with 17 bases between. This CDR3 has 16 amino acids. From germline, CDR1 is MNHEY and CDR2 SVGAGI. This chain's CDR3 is CASSPLTAGSSYEQYF. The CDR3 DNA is TGTGCCAGCAGTCCCCTCACGGCAGGTAGCTCCTACGAGCAGTACTTC.

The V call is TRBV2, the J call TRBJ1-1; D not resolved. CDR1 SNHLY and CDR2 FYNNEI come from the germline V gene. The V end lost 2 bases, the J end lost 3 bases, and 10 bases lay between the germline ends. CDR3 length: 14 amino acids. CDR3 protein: CASSENQVDTEAFF. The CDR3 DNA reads TGTGCCAGCAGTGAAAACCAAGTGGACACTGAAGCTTTCTTT.

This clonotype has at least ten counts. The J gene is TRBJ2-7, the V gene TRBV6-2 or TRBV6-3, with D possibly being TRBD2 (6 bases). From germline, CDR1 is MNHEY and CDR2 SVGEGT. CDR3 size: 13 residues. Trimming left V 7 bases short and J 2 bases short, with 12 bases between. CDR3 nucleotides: TGTGCCAGCACCGGGACTCGTGCCTACGAGCAGTACTTC. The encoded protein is CASTGTRAYEQYF.

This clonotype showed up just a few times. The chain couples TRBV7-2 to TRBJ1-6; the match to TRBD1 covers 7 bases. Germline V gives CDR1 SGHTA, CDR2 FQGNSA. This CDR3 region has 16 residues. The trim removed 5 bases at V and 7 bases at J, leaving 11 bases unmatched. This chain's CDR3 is CASSRFSGTANSPLHF. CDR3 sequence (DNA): TGTGCCAGCAGCCGATTCTCCGGGACAGCCAATTCACCCCTCCACTTT. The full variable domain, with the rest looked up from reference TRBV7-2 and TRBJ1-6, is GAGVSQSPSNKVTEKGKDVELRCDPISGHTALYWYRQSLGQGLEFLIYFQGNSAPDKSGLPSDRFSAERTGGSVSTLTIQRTQQEDSAVYLCASSRFSGTANSPLHFGNGTRLTVT.

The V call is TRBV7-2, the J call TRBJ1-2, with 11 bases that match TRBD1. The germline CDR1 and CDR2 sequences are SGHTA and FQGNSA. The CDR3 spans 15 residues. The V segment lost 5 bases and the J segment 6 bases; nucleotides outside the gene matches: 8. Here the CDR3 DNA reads TGTGCCAGCAGCCCATTCGGACAGGGGGCAGATGGCTACACCTTC. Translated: CASSPFGQGADGYTF.

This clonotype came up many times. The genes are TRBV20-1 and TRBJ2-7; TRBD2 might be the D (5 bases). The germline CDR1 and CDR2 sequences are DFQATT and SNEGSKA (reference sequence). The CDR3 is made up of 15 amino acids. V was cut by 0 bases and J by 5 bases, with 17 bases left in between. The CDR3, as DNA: TGCAGTGCTAGAGATTTCCGGGGTGCCGGGAACGAGCAGTACTTC. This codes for CSARDFRGAGNEQYF.

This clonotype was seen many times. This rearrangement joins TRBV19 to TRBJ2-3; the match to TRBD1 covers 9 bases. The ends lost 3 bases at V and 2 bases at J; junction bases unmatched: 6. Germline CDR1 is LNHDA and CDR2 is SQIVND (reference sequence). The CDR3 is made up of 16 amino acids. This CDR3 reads CASSIPGTGITDTQYF. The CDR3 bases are TGTGCCAGTAGTATTCCCGGGACAGGGATCACAGATACGCAGTATTTT.

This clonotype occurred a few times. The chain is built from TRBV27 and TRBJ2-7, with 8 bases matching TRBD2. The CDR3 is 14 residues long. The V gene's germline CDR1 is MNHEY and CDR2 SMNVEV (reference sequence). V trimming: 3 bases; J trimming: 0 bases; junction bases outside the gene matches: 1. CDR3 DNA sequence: TGTGCCAGCAGTTTTAGCGGGACCTCCTACGAGCAGTACTTC. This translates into CASSFSGTSYEQYF.

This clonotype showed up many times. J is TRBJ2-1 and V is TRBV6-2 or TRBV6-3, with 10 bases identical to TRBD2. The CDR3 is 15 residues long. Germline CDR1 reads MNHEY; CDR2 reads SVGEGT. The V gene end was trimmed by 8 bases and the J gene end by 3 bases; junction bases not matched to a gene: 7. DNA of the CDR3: TGTGCCAGCGTAGCGGGAGGCCCCTACTACAATGAGCAGTTCTTC. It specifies CASVAGGPYYNEQFF.

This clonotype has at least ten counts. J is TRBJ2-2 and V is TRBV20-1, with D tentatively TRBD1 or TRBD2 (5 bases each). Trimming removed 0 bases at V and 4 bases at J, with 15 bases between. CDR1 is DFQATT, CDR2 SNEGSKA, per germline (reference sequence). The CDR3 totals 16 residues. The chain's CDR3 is CSARDEKRGPTGELFF. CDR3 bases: TGCAGTGCTAGAGACGAGAAGAGGGGCCCCACCGGGGAGCTGTTTTTT.

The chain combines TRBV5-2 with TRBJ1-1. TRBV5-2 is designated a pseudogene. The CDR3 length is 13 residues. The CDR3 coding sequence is TGTGCCAGCAGCTTGAACCCCTCCAGGGAAGCTTTCTTT. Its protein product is CASSLNPSREAFF.

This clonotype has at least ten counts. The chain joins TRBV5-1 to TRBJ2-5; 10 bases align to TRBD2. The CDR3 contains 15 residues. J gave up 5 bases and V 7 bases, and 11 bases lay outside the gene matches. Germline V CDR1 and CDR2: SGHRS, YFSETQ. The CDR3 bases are TGCGCCAGCGCACCCCCTCTAGCGGGAGATGAGACCCAGTACTTC. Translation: CASAPPLAGDETQYF.

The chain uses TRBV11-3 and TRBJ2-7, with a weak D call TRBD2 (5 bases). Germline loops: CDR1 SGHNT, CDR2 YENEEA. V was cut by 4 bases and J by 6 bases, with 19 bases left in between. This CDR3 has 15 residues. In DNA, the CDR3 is TGTGCCAGCAGCTCGGAAGGAGGAGCATTCTCCGAGCAGTACTTC. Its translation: CASSSEGGAFSEQYF.

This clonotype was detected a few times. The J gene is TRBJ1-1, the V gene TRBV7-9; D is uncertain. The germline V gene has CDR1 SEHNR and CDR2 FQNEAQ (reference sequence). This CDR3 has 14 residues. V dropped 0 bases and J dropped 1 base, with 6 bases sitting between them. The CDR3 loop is CASSLALANTEAFF. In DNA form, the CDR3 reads TGTGCCAGCAGCTTAGCGTTGGCGAACACTGAAGCTTTCTTT.

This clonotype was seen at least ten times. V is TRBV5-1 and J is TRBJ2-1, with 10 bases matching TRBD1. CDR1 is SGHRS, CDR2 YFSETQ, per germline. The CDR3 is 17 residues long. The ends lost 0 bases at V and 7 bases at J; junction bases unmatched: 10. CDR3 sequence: CASSLGFRGTGDNEQFF. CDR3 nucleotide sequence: TGCGCCAGCAGCTTGGGTTTCCGTGGGACAGGGGATAATGAGCAGTTCTTC.

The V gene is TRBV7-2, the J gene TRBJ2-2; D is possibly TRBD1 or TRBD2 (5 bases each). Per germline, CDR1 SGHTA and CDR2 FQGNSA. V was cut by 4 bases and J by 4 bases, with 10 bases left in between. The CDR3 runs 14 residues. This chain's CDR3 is CASSWDRATGELFF. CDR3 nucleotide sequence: TGTGCCAGCAGCTGGGACCGGGCCACCGGGGAGCTGTTTTTT.

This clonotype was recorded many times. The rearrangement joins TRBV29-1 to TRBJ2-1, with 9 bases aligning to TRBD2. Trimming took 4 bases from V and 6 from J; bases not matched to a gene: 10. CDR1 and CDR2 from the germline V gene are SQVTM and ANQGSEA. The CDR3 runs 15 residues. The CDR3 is CSVAPSGGPSNEQFF. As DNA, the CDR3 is TGCAGCGTTGCCCCCAGCGGGGGGCCTTCCAATGAGCAGTTCTTC.

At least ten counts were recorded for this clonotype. CDR3 nucleotides: TGTGCCAGCAGCCCGGGACAGATTAACACCTACGAGCAGTACTTC. Translation: CASSPGQINTYEQYF. This chain links TRBV11-1 with TRBJ2-7, with 7 nucleotides matching TRBD1. The CDR3 totals 15 residues. The V gene end was trimmed by 5 bases and the J gene end by 2 bases; junction bases not matched to a gene: 9. Germline CDR1 and CDR2: SGHAT and FQDESV (reference sequence).

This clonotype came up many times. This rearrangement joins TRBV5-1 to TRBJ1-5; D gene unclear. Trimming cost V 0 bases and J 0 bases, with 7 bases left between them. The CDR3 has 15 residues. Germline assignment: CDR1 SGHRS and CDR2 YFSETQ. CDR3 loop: CASSLDDYSNQPQHF. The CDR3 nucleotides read TGCGCCAGCAGCTTGGACGATTATAGCAATCAGCCCCAGCATTTT. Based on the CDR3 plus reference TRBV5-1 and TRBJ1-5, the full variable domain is KAGVTQTPRYLIKTRGQQVTLSCSPISGHRSVSWYQQTPGQGLQFLFEYFSETQRNKGNFPGRFSGRQFSNSRSEMNVSTLELGDSALYLCASSLDDYSNQPQHFGDGTRLSIL.

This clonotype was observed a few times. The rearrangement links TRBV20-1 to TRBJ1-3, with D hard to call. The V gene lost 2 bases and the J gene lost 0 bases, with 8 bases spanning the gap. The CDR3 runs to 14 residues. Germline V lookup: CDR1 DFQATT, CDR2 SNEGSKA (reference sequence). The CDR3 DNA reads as TGCAGTGCTAGATGGCGTCCCTCTGGAAACACCATATATTTT. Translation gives CSARWRPSGNTIYF.

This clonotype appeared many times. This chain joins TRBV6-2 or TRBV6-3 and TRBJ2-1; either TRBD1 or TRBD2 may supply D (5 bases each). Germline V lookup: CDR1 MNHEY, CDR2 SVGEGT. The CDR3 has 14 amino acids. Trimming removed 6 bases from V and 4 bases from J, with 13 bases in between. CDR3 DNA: TGTGCCAGCAGCACCCCCAGGGAGTACAATGAGCAGTTCTTC. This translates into CASSTPREYNEQFF.

The CDR3 bases are TGTGCCAGCAGCCCGAACAGGGGGCTGACACGAGCCAATGAGCAGTTCTTC. Translation: CASSPNRGLTRANEQFF. V and J are TRBV5-5 and TRBJ2-1; 9 bases align to TRBD1. Looked up from germline, CDR1 is SGHKS and CDR2 is YYEKEE (reference sequence). The CDR3 is 17 residues long. The V and J ends lost 4 bases and 6 bases, in that order; junction bases with no gene match: 14.

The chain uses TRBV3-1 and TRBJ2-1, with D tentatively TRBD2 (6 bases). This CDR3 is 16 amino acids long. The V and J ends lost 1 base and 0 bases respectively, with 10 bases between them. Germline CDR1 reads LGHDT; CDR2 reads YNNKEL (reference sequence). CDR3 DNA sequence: TGTGCCAGCAGCCAAGCCGGGAGCCGCTCCTACAATGAGCAGTTCTTC. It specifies CASSQAGSRSYNEQFF.

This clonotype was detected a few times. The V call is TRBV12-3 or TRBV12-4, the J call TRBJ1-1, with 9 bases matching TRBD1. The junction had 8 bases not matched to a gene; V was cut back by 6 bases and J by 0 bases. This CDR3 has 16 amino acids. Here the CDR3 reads CASRGGQGTMNTEAFF. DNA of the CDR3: TGTGCCAGCAGGGGGGGACAGGGTACTATGAACACTGAAGCTTTCTTT.

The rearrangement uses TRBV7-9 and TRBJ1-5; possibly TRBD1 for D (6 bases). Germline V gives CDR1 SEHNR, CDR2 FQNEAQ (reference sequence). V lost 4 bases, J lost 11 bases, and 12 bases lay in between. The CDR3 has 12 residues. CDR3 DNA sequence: TGTGCCAGCAGCTCCCGGGGGCGAGCCCAGCATTTT. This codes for CASSSRGRAQHF.